What follows is one T cell receptor beta chain and its context. What it binds is not known. Sequencing used immunoSEQ multiplex PCR; TCRdb keeps in-frame clones, though not all of them. The profile covers some 25,000 clones, with 73% appearing a single time and approximately 8% taken by the ten largest. The V gene's germline CDR1 is MNHNY and CDR2 SVGAGI (reference sequence). Trimming removed 6 bases at V and 6 bases at J, with 14 bases between. The CDR3 contains 14 residues. The source of the sample is a study of tissue T cells after allogeneic stem cell transplantation. Broader study findings: Blood and spleen captured only part of the tissue TCR repertoire. Shared clones across patients were few; motif clustering revealed tissue-specific shared signatures. Anatomically similar tissues had similar TCR repertoires within each patient.

Retrospectively chosen non-transplant comparators had other cancers and at least five gastrointestinal samples, without known gastrointestinal disease. The source was tissue from the ileum, collected at autopsy. The receptor's source is a female donor over 55 with lung cancer. The chain uses TRBV6-6 and TRBJ2-2, with D maybe TRBD1 (5 bases). The CDR3 here is CASSRTQGSGELFF. As DNA, the CDR3 is TGTGCCAGCAGCCGGACGCAGGGATCCGGGGAGCTGTTTTTT.